These 30 T cell receptor beta chains were all obtained from the same sample, sequenced in a study of blood T cell repertoires in COVID-19. The table came from immunoSEQ multiplex PCR; TCRdb's copy has only in-frame clones and leaves some out. The sample consists of under 300,000 clones, around 90% of them appearing once. Source material: peripheral blood. The source is a woman in her 40s with acute or convalescent COVID-19.

CDR3 DNA: TGTGCCAGCAGCTTATCCCGGACTTATAGCGGGGGGCGCGGAAATGAGCAGTTCTTC. Its translation: CASSLSRTYSGGRGNEQFF. V is TRBV7-3 and J is TRBJ2-1; 10 nucleotides align to TRBD2. Germline lookup yields CDR1 SGHTA and CDR2 FQGTGA. The J segment lost 7 bases and the V segment lost 2 bases, leaving 17 bases of the junction unmatched. The CDR3 sequence is 19 residues long.

The sample holds one count of this clone. The chain couples TRBV7-2 to TRBJ1-4; no clear D. The CDR3 consists of 15 residues. Germline-derived CDR1 and CDR2 are SGHTA and FQGNSA. V lost 3 bases, J lost 0 bases, and 8 bases lay in between. The CDR3 here is CASSFTVATNEKLFF. Here the CDR3 DNA reads TGTGCCAGCAGCTTTACAGTAGCAACTAATGAAAAACTGTTTTTT.

This clone was detected only a few times. This chain uses TRBV5-1 with TRBJ2-1, with D perhaps TRBD1 (7 bases). V was shortened by 4 bases and J by 9 bases, with 23 bases between the two germline ends. The CDR3 contains 16 residues. In germline, CDR1 is SGHRS, CDR2 YFSETQ. The CDR3 here is CASSPPRQGGTGEQFF. The DNA for the CDR3 is TGCGCCAGCAGCCCCCCCCGGCAGGGGGGAACGGGTGAGCAGTTCTTC.

The chain is built from TRBV9 and TRBJ2-2, with D tentatively TRBD2 (5 bases). The ends were cut back, 0 bases at V and 6 bases at J, with 6 bases in the middle. The germline gives CDR1 SGDLS, CDR2 YYNGEE. CDR3 length: 13 residues. The CDR3 loop is CASSVEGAGELFF. The CDR3 DNA reads as TGTGCCAGCAGCGTAGAGGGAGCCGGGGAGCTGTTTTTT.

The V call is TRBV5-8, the J call TRBJ1-2, with unresolved D. This CDR3 region has 14 residues. CDR1 is SGHTS, CDR2 YDEGEE, per germline. V was shortened by 0 bases and J by 5 bases, with 11 bases between the two germline ends. The chain's CDR3 is CASSLATMEYGYTF. The CDR3 nucleotides are TGTGCCAGCAGCTTGGCGACGATGGAGTATGGCTACACCTTC.

The CDR3 loop reads CAWTWVGSTEAFF. The CDR3 region has the DNA TGTGCCTGGACCTGGGTGGGGAGCACTGAAGCTTTCTTT. J is TRBJ1-1 and V is TRBV30; D is unresolved. Per germline, CDR1 GTSNPN and CDR2 SVGIG (reference sequence). Between the trimmed V and J ends, which lost 4 bases and 4 bases, there was a span of 13 bases. This CDR3 contains 13 residues.

This clone has more than one count but fewer than ten. The rearrangement links TRBV7-8 to TRBJ1-2; maybe TRBD1 (6 bases). The CDR3 totals 18 residues. V shed 5 bases and J shed 0 bases, with 22 bases lying between them. Germline values: CDR1 SGHVS, CDR2 FQNEAQ. The DNA of the CDR3 is TGTGCCAGCAGCAAAGAAGGGGGTTCGTTATCAGCTAACTATGGCTACACCTTC. It is translated as CASSKEGGSLSANYGYTF.

This chain connects TRBV5-1 to TRBJ1-3, with a possible D match to TRBD1 (5 bases). The CDR3 totals 15 residues. CDR1 is SGHRS, CDR2 YFSETQ, per germline. V was clipped by 3 bases and J by 4 bases, with 14 bases between them. Here the CDR3 reads CASSSTPGSGNTIYF. The CDR3 DNA follows: TGCGCCAGCAGCTCGACCCCAGGGTCCGGAAACACCATATATTTT.

The rearrangement links TRBV18 to TRBJ1-2; 7 bases align to TRBD1. The CDR3 has 14 residues. Germline CDR1 is KGHSH and CDR2 is LQKENI. The trim removed 3 bases at V and 1 base at J, leaving 2 bases unmatched. The CDR3: CASSPDRFNYGYTF. The CDR3 DNA reads as TGTGCCAGCTCACCGGACAGGTTTAACTATGGCTACACCTTC.

The chain uses TRBV5-5 and TRBJ2-5, with TRBD1 as a possible D gene (6 bases). The CDR3 is 13 residues long. Germline CDR1 reads SGHKS; CDR2 reads YYEKEE (reference sequence). Trimming shortened V by 0 bases and J by 6 bases, and 9 bases separated the two germline ends. The CDR3 here is CASSLDRAKTQYF. As DNA, the CDR3 is TGTGCCAGCAGCTTGGACAGGGCCAAGACCCAGTACTTC.

The CDR3 here is CASSLRFQGAFF. CDR3 coding DNA: TGTGCCAGCAGCTTGAGGTTCCAGGGAGCTTTCTTT. The chain recombines TRBV5-4 with TRBJ1-1, with a tentative D call TRBD1 (5 bases). The CDR3 totals 12 residues. Per germline, CDR1 SGHNT and CDR2 YYREEE (reference sequence). V gave up 1 base and J gave up 10 bases, with 11 bases separating them.

The chain joins TRBV24-1 to TRBJ2-7; no clear D gene. V was pared by 1 base and J by 5 bases, with 17 bases between. This CDR3 comprises 16 residues. CDR1 KGHDR and CDR2 SFDVKD come from the germline V gene. The DNA for the CDR3 is TGTGCCACCAGTGATTTTAGCCCCTCATCCGGAGACGAGCAGTACGTC. Its protein is CATSDFSPSSGDEQYV.

This clone was observed once. The chain is built from TRBV7-2 and TRBJ2-1, with 7 bases aligning to TRBD2. Germline CDR1 SGHTA, CDR2 FQGNSA. V lost 2 bases to trimming and J lost 4 bases; unmatched junction nucleotides: 5. CDR3 length equals 15 residues. The CDR3: CASSLLAAAYNEQFF. DNA of the CDR3: TGTGCCAGCAGCTTACTAGCGGCAGCTTACAATGAGCAGTTCTTC.

J is TRBJ1-1 and V is TRBV6-4; 8 bases map to TRBD1. The germline V gene encodes CDR1 MRHNA and CDR2 SNTAGT. The CDR3 sequence is 13 residues long. V shed 4 bases and J 5 bases; nucleotides not matched to a gene: 3. The CDR3 loop is CASSVNRGTEAFF. CDR3 DNA: TGTGCCAGCAGTGTGAACAGGGGGACTGAAGCTTTCTTT.

The chain has TRBV7-9 and TRBJ1-2; D might be TRBD1 (6 bases). V gave up 4 bases and J gave up 7 bases, with 13 bases separating them. CDR1 and CDR2 (germline): SEHNR, FQNEAQ (reference sequence). The CDR3 extends over 13 amino acids. The CDR3 loop is CASSWLGGAGYTF. The CDR3 nucleotides read TGTGCCAGCAGCTGGCTGGGGGGGGCTGGCTACACCTTC.

The chain carries TRBV6-5 and TRBJ1-2; possibly TRBD1 for D (5 bases). There are 12 residues in the CDR3. The V and J ends lost 6 bases and 7 bases respectively, with 12 bases between them. Germline CDR1 MNHEY, CDR2 SVGAGI. CDR3 loop: CASSRYGGGYTF. The CDR3 DNA is TGTGCCAGCAGCCGTTACGGGGGTGGCTACACCTTC.

The rearrangement joins TRBV5-1 to TRBJ1-1, with D possibly matching TRBD1 (6 bases). Germline lookup yields CDR1 SGHRS and CDR2 YFSETQ. V shed 4 bases and J shed 4 bases, with 14 bases lying between them. CDR3 length: 14 residues. The CDR3 DNA sequence: TGCGCCAGCAGCGAACAGGGTAAGGGCACTGAAGCTTTCTTT. Amino acids: CASSEQGKGTEAFF.

V usage is TRBV5-1 and J usage is TRBJ2-7, with 8 bases identical to TRBD1. Per germline, CDR1 SGHRS and CDR2 YFSETQ. The CDR3 is made up of 16 amino acids. Trimming cost V 4 bases and J 4 bases; bases outside gene matches: 13. CDR3 in amino acids: CASSLSPGTGAYEQYV. The CDR3 coding sequence is TGCGCCAGCAGCCTATCCCCCGGGACAGGTGCTTACGAGCAGTACGTC.

This sequence joins TRBV6-1 and TRBJ1-3; the D is unclear. This CDR3 spans 15 amino acids. Trimming stripped 3 bases from V and 0 bases from J, with 9 bases between. Germline CDR1 MNHNS, CDR2 SASEGT. CDR3 nucleotide sequence: TGTGCCAGCAGTGATGAGGCTATCTCTGGAAACACCATATATTTT. Its translation is CASSDEAISGNTIYF.

The rearrangement uses TRBV10-3 and TRBJ1-1; perhaps TRBD1 as D (6 bases). CDR3 length: 12 amino acids. Germline V gene lookup returns CDR1 ENHRY and CDR2 SYGVKD. The V gene lost 5 bases and the J gene lost 4 bases, with 8 bases spanning the gap. In DNA form, the CDR3 reads TGTGCCATCAGTTCACAGGGCACTGAAGCTTTCTTT. It specifies CAISSQGTEAFF.

V gene TRBV30 combines with J gene TRBJ1-1; perhaps TRBD1 as D (5 bases). CDR1 is GTSNPN and CDR2 is SVGIG in the germline V gene (reference sequence). V was clipped by 2 bases and J by 11 bases, with 18 bases between them. The CDR3 is 13 residues long. The CDR3 DNA is TGTGCCTGGAGTACCCCCGGACATTTAGCTGCTTTCTTT. Translation gives CAWSTPGHLAAFF.

The CDR3: CASSPGQGAYGYTF. The CDR3 DNA is TGTGCCAGCAGTCCAGGACAGGGGGCGTATGGCTACACCTTC. The chain carries TRBV28 and TRBJ1-2, with 11 bases that match TRBD1. V was pared by 5 bases and J by 5 bases, with 4 bases of the junction left unmatched. Germline assignment: CDR1 MDHEN and CDR2 SYDVKM. The CDR3 runs 14 residues.

The V and J genes are TRBV6-5 and TRBJ1-1; no clear D. Trimming removed 6 bases from V and 3 bases from J, with 11 bases in between. This CDR3 contains 13 residues. The germline CDR1 and CDR2 sequences are MNHEY and SVGAGI. The CDR3 DNA sequence: TGTGCCAGCAGGCGGGGTCGAGACACTGAAGCTTTCTTT. Translated: CASRRGRDTEAFF.

V and J are TRBV24-1 and TRBJ2-3; 7 positions match TRBD2. The CDR3 consists of 16 residues. Germline CDR1 KGHDR, CDR2 SFDVKD. V lost 1 base, J lost 3 bases, and 6 bases stayed unmatched. CDR3 in amino acids: CATSDLREGGTDTQYF. In DNA form, the CDR3 reads TGTGCCACCAGTGATTTACGCGAGGGAGGGACAGATACGCAGTATTTT.

CDR3 in DNA: TGTGCCAGCAGTGAAGGCGCTCGAAACACCATATATTTT. It encodes CASSEGARNTIYF. V is TRBV2 and J is TRBJ1-3; D gene unclear. Trimming took 1 base from V and 5 from J, leaving 6 bases between them. Germline values: CDR1 SNHLY, CDR2 FYNNEI. CDR3 size: 13 residues.

The J gene is TRBJ1-1, the V gene TRBV10-2, with TRBD1 matching 9 bases. The CDR3 covers 17 residues. Per germline, CDR1 WSHSY and CDR2 SAAADI. The ends lost 7 bases at V and 1 base at J; junction bases unmatched: 13. In nucleotides, the CDR3 is TGCGCCAGCATTGGTGGGACAGGGATGGTTGAGAACACTGAAGCTTTCTTT. Protein product: CASIGGTGMVENTEAFF.

This clone was recorded a few times. This chain connects TRBV6-1 to TRBJ1-5; 8 positions agree with TRBD1. CDR3 length equals 20 residues. CDR1 is MNHNS and CDR2 is SASEGT in the germline V gene. With 0 bases clipped from V and 0 bases from J, the junction kept 13 bases outside the gene matches. The CDR3, as DNA: TGTGCCAGCAGTGAAGCAAGGACAGGGACTCGATCTTATAGCAATCAGCCCCAGCATTTT. This encodes CASSEARTGTRSYSNQPQHF.

The chain recombines TRBV14 with TRBJ1-2, with D unclear. With 4 bases removed from V and 2 bases from J, the gap between germline ends came to 5 bases. Looked up from germline, CDR1 is SGHDN and CDR2 is FVKESK. The CDR3 is 12 amino acids. CDR3 in DNA: TGTGCCAGCAGCCCGGGGAACTATGGCTACACCTTC. It encodes CASSPGNYGYTF.

The CDR3 region is CASSQRLLEGDQPQHF. The CDR3 DNA reads as TGTGCCAGCTCACAAAGACTCCTCGAGGGTGATCAGCCCCAGCATTTT. The gene calls are TRBV18 and TRBJ1-5; no clear D. The V gene lost 4 bases and the J gene lost 5 bases, with 18 bases spanning the gap. The length of the CDR3 is 16 residues. CDR1 KGHSH and CDR2 LQKENI come from the germline V gene.

The chain links TRBV19 to TRBJ2-5, with no clear D. Germline CDR1 LNHDA, CDR2 SQIVND (reference sequence). V gave up 5 bases and J gave up 2 bases, with 15 bases separating them. The CDR3 loop spans 15 amino acids. The CDR3: CASSLDLEMQETQYF. The CDR3 nucleotides read TGTGCCAGTAGTCTCGATCTAGAGATGCAAGAGACCCAGTACTTC.